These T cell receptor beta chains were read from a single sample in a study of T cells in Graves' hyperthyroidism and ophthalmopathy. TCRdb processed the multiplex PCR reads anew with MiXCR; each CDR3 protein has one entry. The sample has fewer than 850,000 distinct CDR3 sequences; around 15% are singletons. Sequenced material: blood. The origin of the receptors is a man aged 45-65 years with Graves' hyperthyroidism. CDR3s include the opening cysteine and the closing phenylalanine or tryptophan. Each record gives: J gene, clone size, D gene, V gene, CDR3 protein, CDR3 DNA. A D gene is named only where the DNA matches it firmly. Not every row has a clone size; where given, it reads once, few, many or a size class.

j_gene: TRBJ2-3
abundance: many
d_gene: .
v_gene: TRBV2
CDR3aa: CASTRPAGSTDTQYF
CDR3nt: TGTGCCAGCACCCGCCCCGCGGGAAGCACAGATACGCAGTATTTT

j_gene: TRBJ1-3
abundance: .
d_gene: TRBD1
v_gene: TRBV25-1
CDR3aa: CASSIRQGYGNTIYF
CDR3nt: TGTGCCAGCAGCATTAGACAGGGTTACGGAAACACCATATATTTT

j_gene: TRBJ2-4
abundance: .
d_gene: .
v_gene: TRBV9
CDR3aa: CASSLGDPNIQYF
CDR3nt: TGTGCCAGCAGCCTAGGGGATCCCAACATTCAGTACTTC

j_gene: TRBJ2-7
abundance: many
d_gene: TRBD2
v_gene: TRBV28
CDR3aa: CASSSAGTTLYEQYF
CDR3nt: TGTGCCAGCAGTTCCGCCGGGACTACCCTGTACGAGCAGTACTTC

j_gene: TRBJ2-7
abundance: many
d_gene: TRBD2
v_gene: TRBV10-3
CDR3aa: CAISESLLAGYEQYF
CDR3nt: TGTGCCATCAGTGAGTCTCTACTAGCGGGCTACGAGCAGTACTTC

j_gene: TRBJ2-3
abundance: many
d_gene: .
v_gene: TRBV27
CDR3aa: CASRTKPGYRVDTQYF
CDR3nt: TGTGCCAGCAGGACAAAACCGGGATACAGGGTGGATACGCAGTATTTT

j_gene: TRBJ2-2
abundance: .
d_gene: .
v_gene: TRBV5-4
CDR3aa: CASSTQQGTGELFF
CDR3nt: TGTGCCAGCAGCACACAACAGGGCACCGGGGAGCTGTTTTTT

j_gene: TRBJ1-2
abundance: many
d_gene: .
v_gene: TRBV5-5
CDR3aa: CASSLSTTGGYTF
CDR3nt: TGTGCCAGCAGCTTGAGTACAACGGGTGGCTACACCTTC

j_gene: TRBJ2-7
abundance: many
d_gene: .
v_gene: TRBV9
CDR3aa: CASSVSQLRVDEQYF
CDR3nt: TGTGCCAGCAGCGTTTCCCAGTTGAGGGTAGACGAGCAGTACTTC

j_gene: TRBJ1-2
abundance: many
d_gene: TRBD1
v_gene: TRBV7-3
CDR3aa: CASSVTAGTGLGYTF
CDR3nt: TGTGCCAGCAGCGTTACCGCCGGGACAGGGTTGGGCTACACCTTC

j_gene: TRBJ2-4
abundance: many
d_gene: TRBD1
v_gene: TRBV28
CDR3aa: CASRTGGKNIQYF
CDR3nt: TGTGCCAGCAGAACAGGGGGTAAAAACATTCAGTACTTC

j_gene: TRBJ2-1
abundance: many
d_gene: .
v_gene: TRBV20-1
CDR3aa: CSAREGGGPNEQFF
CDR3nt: TGCAGTGCTAGAGAGGGAGGAGGACCGAATGAGCAGTTCTTC

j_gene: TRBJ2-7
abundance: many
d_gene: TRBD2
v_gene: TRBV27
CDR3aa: CASSPSLAGLSYEQYF
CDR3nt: TGTGCCAGCAGTCCCTCCCTAGCGGGTCTTTCCTACGAGCAGTACTTC

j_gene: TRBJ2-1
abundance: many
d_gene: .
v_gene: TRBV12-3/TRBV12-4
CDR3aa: CASNREHEQFF
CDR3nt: TGTGCCAGCAACAGGGAACATGAGCAGTTCTTC

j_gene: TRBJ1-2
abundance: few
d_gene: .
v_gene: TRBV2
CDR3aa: CASSPVNDVGGYTF
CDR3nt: TGTGCCAGCAGTCCAGTGAACGATGTAGGGGGCTACACCTTC

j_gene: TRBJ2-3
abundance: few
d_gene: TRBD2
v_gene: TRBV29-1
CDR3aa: CSVGISGTLDTQYF
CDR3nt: TGCAGCGTTGGGATAAGCGGGACCTTAGATACGCAGTATTTT

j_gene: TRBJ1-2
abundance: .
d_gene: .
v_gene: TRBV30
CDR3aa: CAGQSYGYTF
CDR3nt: TGTGCCGGCCAAAGTTATGGCTACACCTTC

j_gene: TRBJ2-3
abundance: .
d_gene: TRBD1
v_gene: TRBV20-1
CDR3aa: CSASGTVVTDTQYF
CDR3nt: TGCAGTGCCTCCGGGACAGTCGTGACAGATACGCAGTATTTT

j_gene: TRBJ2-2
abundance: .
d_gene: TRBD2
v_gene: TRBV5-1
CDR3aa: CASTSSGTRGTGELFF
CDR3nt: TGCGCCAGCACCAGTAGCGGGACACGGGGGACCGGGGAGCTGTTTTTT